Described below is a single T cell receptor beta chain sequence and its context. The target antigen is unknown. The data belong to a study of OX40 agonist ivuxolimab in advanced cancers. Repertoires were generated with immunoSEQ multiplex PCR, while TCRdb's copy carries only in-frame clones and drops some. This table holds approximately 25,000 clones, around 79% found once. Points from the study as a whole: CD4+ T cells averaged fewer expanded clones than CD8+ T cells. Expanded peripheral T-cell antigen specificity went undetermined.

Material: CD4+ or CD8+ T cells sorted from blood, obtained in a trial of the OX40 agonist ivuxolimab. This sequence was found in an adult with an advanced solid tumor such as melanoma, head and neck, liver or kidney cancer.

This CDR3 is CASSPQEGTDTQYF. The CDR3 nucleotides are TGTGCCAGCTCTCCCCAAGAGGGGACAGATACGCAGTATTTT. This sequence joins TRBV18 and TRBJ2-3, with D perhaps given as TRBD1 or TRBD2 (5 bases each). V was cut by 6 bases and J by 3 bases, with 13 bases left in between. From germline, CDR1 is KGHSH and CDR2 LQKENI. This CDR3 has 14 residues.